The rows below give T cell receptor beta chains drawn from one sample of a study of T cells after yellow fever vaccination. TCRdb independently ran MiXCR on the 5' RACE reads; one entry per CDR3 protein. Here the sample spans about 180,000 distinct CDR3 sequences, roughly 6.2% being singletons. Sequencing used CD4+ T cells sorted from PBMCs, obtained on the day of the first yellow fever vaccination. These receptors originate from a man aged 18-30 years who received the YFV17D yellow fever vaccine. Both conserved end residues are trimmed from each CDR3.

v_call: TRBV6-2/TRBV6-3
cdr3_aa: ASSPISGLTDTQY

v_call: TRBV5-1
cdr3_aa: ASSLPVITSTDTQY

v_call: TRBV7-3
cdr3_aa: ASSFQAGVETQY

v_call: TRBV21-1
cdr3_aa: ASSLVRARSNQPQH

v_call: TRBV6-5
cdr3_aa: ASSYTPVPNSPLH

v_call: TRBV20-1
cdr3_aa: SAKGSLFNQPQH

v_call: TRBV20-1
cdr3_aa: SATTVLDEQY

v_call: TRBV12-3/TRBV12-4
cdr3_aa: ASSFFGGREGYT

v_call: TRBV7-2
cdr3_aa: ASSLLQATDTQY

v_call: TRBV7-2
cdr3_aa: ASSLLSGYGYT

v_call: TRBV7-3
cdr3_aa: ASSAQISGGANEQF

v_call: TRBV5-1
cdr3_aa: ASSLTIYEKLF

v_call: TRBV5-6
cdr3_aa: ASSFPGTGEGETQY

v_call: TRBV5-1
cdr3_aa: ASSLSQGGYGYT

v_call: TRBV5-1
cdr3_aa: ASSLSWRRSTLKSSGNTIY

v_call: TRBV18
cdr3_aa: ASSPGVGQGAAEQF

v_call: TRBV10-3
cdr3_aa: AISEDNHPANYGYT

v_call: TRBV12-3/TRBV12-4
cdr3_aa: AFSLSSGGKTYNEQF

v_call: TRBV11-2
cdr3_aa: ASSLAGRSGTEAF

v_call: TRBV12-3/TRBV12-4
cdr3_aa: ASSLSQSETQY

v_call: TRBV5-1
cdr3_aa: ASSLALRTVSTPDTQY

v_call: TRBV15
cdr3_aa: ATSRDGDREVYGYT

v_call: TRBV3-1
cdr3_aa: AITPRAARGSGANVLT

v_call: TRBV28
cdr3_aa: ASSSGLAGGADTQY

v_call: TRBV6-2/TRBV6-3
cdr3_aa: ASSYSGGDTDTQY

v_call: TRBV5-4
cdr3_aa: ASRQLGHPNTGELF

v_call: TRBV7-3
cdr3_aa: ASSPGSGGSYEQY

v_call: TRBV4-2
cdr3_aa: ASSQEDYNEQF

v_call: TRBV19
cdr3_aa: ASSISSVAGGRTDTQY

v_call: TRBV6-1
cdr3_aa: ASSEAGGVGPTDTQY

v_call: TRBV3-1
cdr3_aa: ASSRTGGSTDTQY

v_call: TRBV6-5
cdr3_aa: ASSYQGASTDTQY

v_call: TRBV6-1
cdr3_aa: ASSLGVQEGYGYT

v_call: TRBV7-2
cdr3_aa: AAGGYRYNEQF

v_call: TRBV5-1
cdr3_aa: ASSLGDASPLH

v_call: TRBV7-3
cdr3_aa: ASSPTGASTGELF

v_call: TRBV24-1
cdr3_aa: ATSVDGTTEAF

v_call: TRBV4-3
cdr3_aa: ASSQSGGRDSPLH

v_call: TRBV14
cdr3_aa: ASSQRPYTDTQY

v_call: TRBV6-2/TRBV6-3
cdr3_aa: ASSYVTAYKNIQY

v_call: TRBV5-1
cdr3_aa: ASSSTGEPDNEQF

v_call: TRBV4-3
cdr3_aa: ASSQDPGRWASPLH

v_call: TRBV21-1
cdr3_aa: ASSKATGTGGCVGNQPQH

v_call: TRBV6-4
cdr3_aa: ASSVGGLDTQY

v_call: TRBV18
cdr3_aa: ASSTRQGKGNTIY

v_call: TRBV3-1
cdr3_aa: ASSQDASPNEQF

v_call: TRBV5-8
cdr3_aa: ASSPGLTSGANVLT

v_call: TRBV4-2
cdr3_aa: ASSQEATGPNEKLF

v_call: TRBV12-3/TRBV12-4
cdr3_aa: ASSFLVLRVTQY

v_call: TRBV12-3/TRBV12-4
cdr3_aa: ASRGTSAYEQY

v_call: TRBV18
cdr3_aa: ASSPREGSGIQY

v_call: TRBV11-2
cdr3_aa: ASSLLGQGYGYT

v_call: TRBV5-6
cdr3_aa: ASSLSRDQPQH

v_call: TRBV20-1
cdr3_aa: SAVGTGHGYT

v_call: TRBV6-2/TRBV6-3
cdr3_aa: ASSYVGGSEQF